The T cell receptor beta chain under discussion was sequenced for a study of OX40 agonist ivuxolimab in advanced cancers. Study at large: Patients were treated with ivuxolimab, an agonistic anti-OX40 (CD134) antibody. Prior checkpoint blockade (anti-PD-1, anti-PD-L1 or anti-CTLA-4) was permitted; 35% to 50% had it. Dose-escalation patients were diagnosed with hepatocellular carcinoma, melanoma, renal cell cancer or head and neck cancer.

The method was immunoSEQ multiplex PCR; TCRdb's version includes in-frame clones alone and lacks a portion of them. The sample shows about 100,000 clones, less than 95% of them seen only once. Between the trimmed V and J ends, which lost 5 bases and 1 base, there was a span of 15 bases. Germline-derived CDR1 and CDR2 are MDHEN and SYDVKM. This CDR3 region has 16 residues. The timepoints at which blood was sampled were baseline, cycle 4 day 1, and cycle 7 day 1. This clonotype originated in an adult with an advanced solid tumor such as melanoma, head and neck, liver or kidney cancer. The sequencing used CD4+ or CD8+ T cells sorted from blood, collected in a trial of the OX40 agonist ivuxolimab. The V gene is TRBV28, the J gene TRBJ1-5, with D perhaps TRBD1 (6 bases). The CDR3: CASSLGQRLSNQPQHF. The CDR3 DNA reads TGTGCCAGCAGTCTCGGACAGAGACTAAGCAATCAGCCCCAGCATTTT.